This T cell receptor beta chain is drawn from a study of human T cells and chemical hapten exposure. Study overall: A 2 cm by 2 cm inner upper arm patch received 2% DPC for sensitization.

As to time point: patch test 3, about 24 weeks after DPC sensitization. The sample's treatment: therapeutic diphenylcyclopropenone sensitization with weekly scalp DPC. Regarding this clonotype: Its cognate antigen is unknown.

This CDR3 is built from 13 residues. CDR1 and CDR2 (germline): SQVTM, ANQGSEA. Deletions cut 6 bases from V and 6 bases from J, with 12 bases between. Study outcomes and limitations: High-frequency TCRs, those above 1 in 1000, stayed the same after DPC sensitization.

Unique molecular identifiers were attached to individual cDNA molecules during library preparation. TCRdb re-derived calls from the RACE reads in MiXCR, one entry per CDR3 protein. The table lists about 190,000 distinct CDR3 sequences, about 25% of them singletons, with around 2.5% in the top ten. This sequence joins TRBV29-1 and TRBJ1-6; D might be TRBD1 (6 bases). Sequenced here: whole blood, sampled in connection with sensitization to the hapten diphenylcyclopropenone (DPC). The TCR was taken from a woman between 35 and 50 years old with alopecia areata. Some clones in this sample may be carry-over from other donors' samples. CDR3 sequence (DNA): TGCAGCGTGCGACAGGACGGTAATTCACCCCTCCACTTT. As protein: CSVRQDGNSPLHF. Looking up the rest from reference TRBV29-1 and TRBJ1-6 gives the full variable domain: SAVISQKPSRDICQRGTSLTIQCQVDSQVTMMFWYRQQPGQSLTLIATANQGSEATYESGFVIDKFPISRPNLTFSTLTVSNMSPEDSSIYLCSVRQDGNSPLHFGNGTRLTVT.